This T cell receptor beta chain was sequenced during a study of T-cell reconstitution after alpha-beta-depleted transplantation in children. CDR1 and CDR2 from the germline V gene are SGHRS and YFSETQ. V lost 4 bases, J lost 0 bases, and 1 base stayed unmatched. The CDR3 extends over 14 amino acids. Points from the study as a whole: Expanded clones from the graft, numbering several hundred, reportedly supplied alpha-beta T cells about two months after transplant.

This clonotype was counted only a few times. The target antigen is unknown. Unique molecular identifiers were incorporated when the TCRbeta library was constructed. TCRdb reanalysed the PCR reads using MiXCR and keeps one entry per CDR3 protein. The sample includes more than 200,000 distinct CDR3 sequences, roughly a quarter of them seen just once. Specimen: PBMCs, collected before TCRalphabeta/CD19-depleted stem cell transplant. The V call is TRBV5-1, the J call TRBJ1-5, with 7 bases identical to TRBD1. This receptor was identified in a girl aged 2-10 years with Fanconi anemia, due to receive a stem cell transplant. The CDR3 here is CASSTGDSNQPQHF. In DNA form, the CDR3 reads TGCGCCAGCAGCACAGGGGATAGCAATCAGCCCCAGCATTTT.